Given below is one TCR beta chain in context. This CDR3 region has 15 residues. V lost 2 bases, J lost 6 bases, and 3 bases stayed unmatched. Per germline, CDR1 MNHEY and CDR2 SMNVEV (reference sequence). This record comes from a study of blood T cell repertoires in COVID-19. Study in general: Samples of COVID-19 (acute and convalescent) were obtained from the United States, Italy and Spain.

Authors' methods: How many nucleated cells were present was estimated from reference gene primer amplification. Sequencing used immunoSEQ multiplex PCR; TCRdb keeps in-frame clones, though not all of them. That table is the source of V, J and clone size, and D and trimming were worked out from the DNA. The table shows 60,000 or so clones, with approximately 82% occurring only once. This chain links TRBV27 with TRBJ1-5; TRBD1 aligns across 11 bases. The sequencing input was peripheral blood. The sequence was obtained from a man in his fifties or sixties with acute or convalescent COVID-19. The CDR3 nucleotides are TGTGCCAGCAGTTTAAAAGGGACAGGGGGTCAGCCCCAGCATTTT. It specifies CASSLKGTGGQPQHF.